The 10 T cell receptor beta chains in this list originate from one sample, sequenced in a study of CD8 T cells in Susac syndrome (dated by TCRdb to the late 2010s). The library came from the immunoSEQ multiplex PCR assay. RNA was extracted using the RNeasy kit, and roughly 0.5 to 1 microgram was reverse transcribed with random hexamers. Starting from the raw public reads, TCRdb applied fastp trimming at Q25, assembled clones with MiXCR and retained in-frame beta chains. Merged by CDR3 protein, the rows form single entries marked with the most common genes and DNA. For this sample there are around 280,000 distinct CDR3 sequences; under 95% appear just once. Of the sample, 0.065% falls within the top ten clones. The sequencing input was CD4+ T cells from PBMCs. The receptors originated from a human donor with multiple sclerosis.

The chain has TRBV19 and TRBJ2-5; D could derive from TRBD1 or TRBD2 (5 bases each). From germline, CDR1 is LNHDA and CDR2 SQIVND (reference sequence). This CDR3 spans 15 amino acids. Trimming removed 2 bases from V and 2 bases from J, with 12 bases in between. DNA for the CDR3: TGTGCCAGTAGTATAACGTCAGGGAGACAAGAGACCCAGTACTTC. Encoded protein: CASSITSGRQETQYF.

The rearrangement uses TRBV20-1 and TRBJ2-3, with TRBD1 matching over 7 bases. V was pared by 5 bases and J by 6 bases, with 5 bases of the junction left unmatched. Per the germline V gene, CDR1 is DFQATT and CDR2 is SNEGSKA (reference sequence). This CDR3 comprises 12 residues. CDR3 nucleotides: TGCAGTGCTGTCGGACAGGCGGATACGCAGTATTTT. Its translation: CSAVGQADTQYF.

The chain is built from TRBV4-1 and TRBJ2-7; 8 nucleotides align to TRBD2. The ends lost 4 bases at V and 3 bases at J; junction bases unmatched: 11. From germline, CDR1 is MGHRA and CDR2 YSYEKL. The CDR3 has 16 residues. The CDR3 sequence is CASSLRGGRDVYEQYF. The DNA of the CDR3 is TGCGCCAGCAGCCTCCGGGGGGGGCGGGATGTCTACGAGCAGTACTTC.

The V call is TRBV11-2, the J call TRBJ1-5, with D possibly TRBD1 on 5 matching bases. V gave up 1 base and J gave up 6 bases, with 10 bases separating them. There are 14 residues in the CDR3. Germline V CDR1 and CDR2: SGHAT, FQNNGV. DNA of the CDR3: TGTGCCAGCAGCTTAGTAAGGGGAGGTCAGCCCCAGCATTTT. Encoded protein: CASSLVRGGQPQHF. The whole variable domain, remainder taken from reference TRBV11-2 and TRBJ1-5, is EAGVAQSPRYKIIEKRQSVAFWCNPISGHATLYWYQQILGQGPKLLIQFQNNGVVDDSQLPKDRFSAERLKGVDSTLKIQPAKLEDSAVYLCASSLVRGGQPQHFGDGTRLSIL.

V gene TRBV5-1 combines with J gene TRBJ2-7; D ambiguous. Germline CDR1 SGHRS, CDR2 YFSETQ. Trimming took 0 bases from V and 2 from J, leaving 12 bases between them. The CDR3 loop spans 15 amino acids. CDR3 sequence (DNA): TGCGCCAGCAGCTTGGTAGTCGCCGGAACCTACGAGCAGTACTTC. It yields the protein CASSLVVAGTYEQYF.

The chain employs TRBV12-3 or TRBV12-4 and TRBJ1-5; D gene ambiguous. With 8 bases removed from V and 0 bases from J, the gap between germline ends came to 5 bases. The length of the CDR3 is 12 residues. DNA for the CDR3: TGTGCCAGCGATTATAGCAATCAGCCCCAGCATTTT. Its protein is CASDYSNQPQHF.

The chain has TRBV18 and TRBJ2-2; the D call may be TRBD1 or TRBD2 (5 bases each). The V and J ends lost 6 bases and 0 bases respectively, with 14 bases between them. CDR3 length: 16 residues. Germline V gene data show CDR1 as KGHSH and CDR2 as LQKENI. The CDR3, as DNA: TGTGCCAGCTCGGTTGATCGAGGGGCGAACACCGGGGAGCTGTTTTTT. It specifies CASSVDRGANTGELFF.

The chain uses TRBV6-2 or TRBV6-3 and TRBJ2-7, with TRBD1 as a possible D gene (6 bases). The V gene lost 5 bases and the J gene lost 4 bases, with 21 bases spanning the gap. The CDR3 is made up of 16 amino acids. Looked up from germline, CDR1 is MNHEY and CDR2 is SVGEGT. This chain's CDR3 is CASSPIAGQRLYEQYF. CDR3 nucleotide sequence: TGTGCCAGCAGTCCTATCGCCGGACAGCGACTTTACGAGCAGTACTTC.

CDR3: CSAATSVQETQYF. CDR3 coding DNA: TGCAGTGCTGCGACTAGCGTCCAAGAGACCCAGTACTTC. The chain is built from TRBV20-1 and TRBJ2-5; 8 positions agree with TRBD2. Germline V lookup: CDR1 DFQATT, CDR2 SNEGSKA (reference sequence). The CDR3 runs 13 residues. V was pared by 5 bases and J by 1 base, with 3 bases of the junction left unmatched.

This chain connects TRBV7-2 to TRBJ1-1; D gene unclear. The CDR3 runs to 13 residues. V lost 3 bases, J lost 3 bases, and 8 bases lay in between. The germline CDR1 and CDR2 sequences are SGHTA and FQGNSA. The CDR3 region is CASSFGEYTEAFF. In DNA form, the CDR3 reads TGTGCCAGCAGCTTTGGGGAGTACACTGAAGCTTTCTTT.